The 27 T cell receptor beta chains given below trace back to one sample, sequenced in a study of glioma-infiltrating T cells after dendritic cell vaccination. This table comes from immunoSEQ multiplex PCR, and its TCRdb copy is limited to in-frame clones, with some not included. The sample includes roughly 60,000 clones, approximately 81% of them seen just once. The time point was: after dendritic cell vaccination, including at tumor progression/relapse. Sequenced here: blood, sampled after dendritic cell vaccination. These receptors came from a human donor with glioblastoma.

V usage is TRBV27 and J usage is TRBJ2-5; TRBD2 matches 10 bases. The V segment lost 2 bases and the J segment 6 bases; nucleotides outside the gene matches: 6. This CDR3 region has 15 residues. Germline values: CDR1 MNHEY, CDR2 SMNVEV (reference sequence). In DNA, the CDR3 is TGTGCCAGCAGTTTAACGAGCGGGGGGGCCCAGACCCAGTACTTC. This encodes CASSLTSGGAQTQYF.

The genes are TRBV5-6 and TRBJ1-5; tentative D call: TRBD1 (5 bases). V lost 3 bases to trimming and J lost 3 bases, with 7 bases between them. The CDR3 length is 13 residues. Germline CDR1 reads SGHDT; CDR2 reads YYEEEE. As DNA, the CDR3 is TGTGCCAGCAGCTCAGGGCCCAATCAGCCCCAGCATTTT. Protein product: CASSSGPNQPQHF.

V is TRBV6-5 and J is TRBJ1-1; 9 nucleotides match TRBD1. V was clipped by 4 bases and J by 7 bases; unmatched bases: 7. This CDR3 region has 14 residues. The V gene's germline CDR1 is MNHEY and CDR2 SVGAGI. CDR3: CASSSGTGRVEAFF. The CDR3 DNA is TGTGCCAGCAGTTCCGGGACAGGGAGGGTTGAAGCTTTCTTT.

The rearrangement uses TRBV4-2 and TRBJ1-4, with D possibly being TRBD1 (6 bases). CDR3 length: 16 amino acids. Trimming cost V 0 bases and J 3 bases, with 11 bases left between them. Germline V gene sequence: CDR1 LGHNA, CDR2 YNFKEQ. CDR3 region: CASSQDFPGANEKLFF. Here the CDR3 DNA reads TGTGCCAGCAGCCAAGATTTTCCAGGGGCTAATGAAAAACTGTTTTTT.

In this sample, this clone turned up once. This chain joins TRBV4-2 and TRBJ2-2, with 9 bases that match TRBD2. CDR1 and CDR2 (germline): LGHNA, YNFKEQ. The CDR3 is made up of 16 amino acids. The V gene end was trimmed by 4 bases and the J gene end by 3 bases; junction bases not matched to a gene: 6. This CDR3 is CASSPVERGDTGELFF. CDR3 in DNA: TGTGCCAGCAGCCCCGTTGAGCGGGGGGACACCGGGGAGCTGTTTTTT.

DNA of the CDR3: TGTGCCAGTAGTAGAGGGACTTCTAACTCACCCCTCCACTTT. Amino acids: CASSRGTSNSPLHF. The chain carries TRBV19 and TRBJ1-6, with a possible D match to TRBD1 (5 bases). Germline CDR1 reads LNHDA; CDR2 reads SQIVND (reference sequence). The CDR3 totals 14 residues. V lost 4 bases to trimming and J lost 10 bases, with 14 bases between them.

A word on this clone: One end of the junction varies from germline; a read error may be responsible. The sample holds other DNA sequences that translate to the same CDR3. This chain uses TRBV4-2 with TRBJ1-2; 7 bases fit TRBD1. CDR1 is LGHNA and CDR2 is YNFKEQ in the germline V gene. This CDR3 has 15 amino acids. As DNA, the CDR3 is TGTGCCAGTAGCCAAGTAGCAGGGGGGAACTATGGCTACACCTTC. This translates into CASSQVAGGNYGYTF.

V and J are TRBV6-5 and TRBJ1-2; D is uncertain. Trimming pared 5 bases from V and 1 base from J, leaving 11 bases between. Germline lookup yields CDR1 MNHEY and CDR2 SVGAGI. The CDR3 is made up of 14 amino acids. CDR3 protein: CASSRSSGNYGYTF. The CDR3 DNA reads as TGTGCCAGCAGTCGAAGTTCGGGTAACTATGGCTACACCTTC.

The chain carries TRBV25-1 and TRBJ1-1, with TRBD1 as a possible D gene (6 bases). The CDR3 loop spans 15 amino acids. V was clipped by 1 base and J by 3 bases, with 12 bases between them. The germline CDR1 and CDR2 sequences are MGHDK and SYGVNS. The CDR3 protein is CASSESLQGYTEAFF. CDR3 nucleotides: TGTGCCAGCAGTGAATCGTTGCAGGGGTACACTGAAGCTTTCTTT.

This sequence joins TRBV4-1 and TRBJ1-1; the D is unclear. Germline V gene sequence: CDR1 MGHRA, CDR2 YSYEKL. Trimming took off 0 bases at V and 4 bases at J, with 6 bases between the two ends. The length of the CDR3 is 13 residues. CDR3 residues: CASSQESTTEAFF. The CDR3 DNA is TGCGCCAGCAGCCAAGAGTCTACCACTGAAGCTTTCTTT.

The chain has TRBV6-4 and TRBJ2-1, with D hard to call. Germline V gene lookup returns CDR1 MRHNA and CDR2 SNTAGT. V was shortened by 2 bases and J by 10 bases, with 12 bases between the two germline ends. This CDR3 comprises 13 residues. This CDR3 is CASSDQFGREQFF. The CDR3 region has the DNA TGTGCCAGCAGTGACCAATTCGGCAGGGAGCAGTTCTTC.

The chain couples TRBV4-3 to TRBJ2-7; tentative D call: TRBD1 (7 bases). The germline V gene has CDR1 LGHNA and CDR2 YSLEER. The CDR3 is made up of 15 amino acids. Trimming left V 0 bases short and J 3 bases short, with 12 bases between. Written as DNA, the CDR3 is TGCGCCAGCAGCCAAGATTACCAGGGGGGCTACGAGCAGTACTTC. It translates to CASSQDYQGGYEQYF.

This chain joins TRBV5-1 and TRBJ2-1, with 8 positions matching TRBD2. The CDR3 consists of 15 residues. Germline CDR1 is SGHRS and CDR2 is YFSETQ. Trimming removed 3 bases from V and 3 bases from J; junction bases left unmatched: 5. CDR3 sequence (DNA): TGCGCCAGCAGCTCAGCGGGGGCCCGCTACAATGAGCAGTTCTTC. This translates into CASSSAGARYNEQFF. The full variable domain, in which reference TRBV5-1 and TRBJ2-1 provide the parts outside the CDR3, is KAGVTQTPRYLIKTRGQQVTLSCSPISGHRSVSWYQQTPGQGLQFLFEYFSETQRNKGNFPGRFSGRQFSNSRSEMNVSTLELGDSALYLCASSSAGARYNEQFFGPGTRLTVL.

This clone came up a few times. The chain is built from TRBV2 and TRBJ2-7; TRBD1 matches 9 bases. CDR3 length: 14 amino acids. V lost 6 bases and J lost 2; bases outside the gene matches: 5. Germline CDR1 reads SNHLY; CDR2 reads FYNNEI. CDR3 nucleotide sequence: TGTGCCAGCAGCGAAACAGGGGGCCCCTACGAGCAGTACTTC. Protein sequence: CASSETGGPYEQYF.

The rearrangement links TRBV7-3 to TRBJ2-5, with 8 bases lining up with TRBD2. This CDR3 has 15 amino acids. The germline CDR1 and CDR2 sequences are SGHTA and FQGTGA. The J segment lost 2 bases and the V segment lost 1 base, leaving 3 bases of the junction unmatched. CDR3 in amino acids: CASSLKAGEQETQYF. CDR3 sequence (DNA): TGTGCCAGCAGCTTAAAAGCGGGGGAACAAGAGACCCAGTACTTC.

The gene calls are TRBV5-1 and TRBJ1-2, with 7 nucleotides matching TRBD1. CDR3 size: 13 residues. After removal of 2 bases from V and 6 bases from J, the junction contained 4 bases not matched to a gene. Germline V gene lookup returns CDR1 SGHRS and CDR2 YFSETQ. CDR3 bases: TGCGCCAGCAGCTTACAGGGGTTCGATGGCTACACCTTC. Amino acid sequence: CASSLQGFDGYTF.

The chain joins TRBV10-2 to TRBJ2-5, with D possibly matching TRBD1 (5 bases). CDR3 size: 13 residues. The V and J ends lost 5 bases and 5 bases respectively, with 12 bases between them. The germline V gene encodes CDR1 WSHSY and CDR2 SAAADI. CDR3 nucleotide sequence: TGCGCCAGCAGTAAAGGGGCTCGGGAGACCCAGTACTTC. Translation gives CASSKGARETQYF.

This chain uses TRBV9 with TRBJ1-3; 10 nucleotides match TRBD1. The junction had 4 bases not matched to a gene; V was cut back by 3 bases and J by 1 base. Germline lookup yields CDR1 SGDLS and CDR2 YYNGEE. The CDR3 has 16 amino acids. The CDR3 coding sequence is TGTGCCAGCAGCGCCTGGACAGGGGGGTCTGGAAACACCATATATTTT. Amino acid sequence: CASSAWTGGSGNTIYF. Drawing the rest from reference TRBV9 and TRBJ1-3, the complete variable domain is DSGVTQTPKHLITATGQRVTLRCSPRSGDLSVYWYQQSLDQGLQFLIQYYNGEERAKGNILERFSAQQFPDLHSELNLSSLELGDSALYFCASSAWTGGSGNTIYFGEGSWLTVV.

The chain recombines TRBV5-6 with TRBJ1-2, with unresolved D. The germline V gene encodes CDR1 SGHDT and CDR2 YYEEEE. The length of the CDR3 is 16 residues. Trimming left V 0 bases short and J 0 bases short, with 12 bases between. CDR3 bases: TGTGCCAGCAGCTTGGATACTTATCCCACTAACTATGGCTACACCTTC. This codes for CASSLDTYPTNYGYTF. Filled out from reference TRBV5-6 and TRBJ1-2, the complete variable domain reads DAGVTQSPTHLIKTRGQQVTLRCSPKSGHDTVSWYQQALGQGPQFIFQYYEEEERQRGNFPDRFSGHQFPNYSSELNVNALLLGDSALYLCASSLDTYPTNYGYTFGSGTRLTVV.

The chain employs TRBV7-9 and TRBJ2-7; 13 bases line up with TRBD2. This CDR3 comprises 15 residues. J lost 7 bases, V lost 5 bases, and 8 bases had no gene match. Germline loops: CDR1 SEHNR, CDR2 FQNEAQ (reference sequence). CDR3 residues: CASSQTSGGAREQYF. CDR3 DNA sequence: TGTGCCAGCAGCCAAACTAGCGGGGGGGCTCGGGAGCAGTACTTC.

The chain joins TRBV7-2 to TRBJ2-6, with D possibly TRBD2 on 7 matching bases. V lost 7 bases and J lost 2, with 12 bases in between. From germline, CDR1 is SGHTA and CDR2 FQGNSA. The length of the CDR3 is 15 residues. The CDR3 DNA is TGTGCCAGCAAAGTAGGGGGGGCTGGGGCCAACGTCCTGACTTTC. It yields the protein CASKVGGAGANVLTF.

The chain carries TRBV6-6 and TRBJ2-2, with TRBD1 as a possible D gene (6 bases). The CDR3 contains 15 residues. Trimming took 2 bases from V and 6 from J, leaving 13 bases between them. In germline, CDR1 is MNHNY, CDR2 SVGAGI (reference sequence). The CDR3 DNA reads TGTGCCAGCAGTTACCATGGGGGCGCGGCCGGGGAGCTGTTTTTT. This translates into CASSYHGGAAGELFF.

This chain connects TRBV4-3 to TRBJ2-3; TRBD2 matches 7 bases. Losses at the gene ends were 6 bases for V and 7 bases for J; bases not matched to a gene: 7. Germline CDR1 reads LGHNA; CDR2 reads YSLEER. The CDR3 has 13 amino acids. The CDR3 loop is CASSSRDYNTQYF. The DNA of the CDR3 is TGCGCCAGCAGTAGCCGGGACTACAATACGCAGTATTTT.

The chain joins TRBV7-9 to TRBJ2-2, with a tentative D call TRBD2 (5 bases). V lost 5 bases and J 4 bases, leaving 8 bases between the germline ends. CDR3 length: 13 residues. Germline-derived CDR1 and CDR2 are SEHNR and FQNEAQ (reference sequence). CDR3 protein: CASSAGGTGELFF. The CDR3 nucleotides are TGTGCCAGCAGCGCGGGCGGCACCGGGGAGCTGTTTTTT.

V gene TRBV9 combines with J gene TRBJ2-1; possibly TRBD2 for D (7 bases). The V and J ends lost 0 bases and 1 base respectively, with 26 bases between them. Germline values: CDR1 SGDLS, CDR2 YYNGEE. The CDR3 is 21 amino acids. In nucleotides, the CDR3 is TGTGCCAGCAGCGTAGGTTTTTGGGGAGGGGGGGCGGTAGGGTCCTACAATGAGCAGTTCTTC. This gives the protein CASSVGFWGGGAVGSYNEQFF.

The chain is built from TRBV10-3 and TRBJ1-2, with 7 bases identical to TRBD1. The CDR3 contains 12 residues. The germline CDR1 and CDR2 sequences are ENHRY and SYGVKD. V lost 8 bases, J lost 8 bases, and 8 bases stayed unmatched. The CDR3 spells CAIRQGEVGYTF. The CDR3 nucleotides read TGTGCCATCCGACAGGGAGAGGTCGGCTACACCTTC.

CDR3 protein: CASGQDRGVPYEQYF. The CDR3 bases are TGTGCTAGTGGTCAAGACAGGGGGGTACCCTACGAGCAGTACTTC. The chain employs TRBV12-5 and TRBJ2-7; 9 bases agree with TRBD1. This CDR3 has 15 amino acids. V was pared by 5 bases and J by 2 bases, with 7 bases of the junction left unmatched. Germline V gives CDR1 LGHNT, CDR2 FRNRAP.